This record looks at one T cell receptor beta chain sequence and its context. Its antigen remains unidentified. Profiling relied on immunoSEQ multiplex PCR, and the TCRdb table lists in-frame clones only, not all of them. This sample has fewer than 150,000 clones; 93% occur once, and the top ten carry around 0.91%. This record belongs to a study of T cell responses to AZD1222 COVID-19 vaccine. Study at large: The analysis combined second doses at about 4 or about 12 weeks.

CDR3 length: 14 residues. Unmatched junction bases numbered 9, after V lost 5 bases and J lost 7 bases. Germline CDR1 MNHEY, CDR2 SMNVEV (reference sequence). Study-level results: After the peak T cell response, and only then, were repertoires sampled.

This TCR was sampled from an adult in good health. This material consisted of peripheral blood, taken on day 0 of AZD1222 vaccination. This chain connects TRBV27 to TRBJ2-5, with 8 nucleotides matching TRBD2. The CDR3 sequence is CASSEDGGAGTQYF. CDR3 coding DNA: TGTGCCAGCAGTGAGGACGGGGGGGCCGGGACCCAGTACTTC.